This T cell receptor beta chain derives from a study of control samples from healthy donors and cancer patients. Clones were read by immunoSEQ multiplex PCR, and TCRdb kept only the in-frame ones, dropping some. The sample has more than 75,000 clones; approximately 81% are singletons. This TCR derives from a woman in her twenties or thirties in good health. The material sequenced was blood.

The CDR3: CASSQGPRGPQHF. In nucleotides, the CDR3 is TGTGCCAGCAGCCAAGGCCCGCGGGGGCCCCAGCATTTT. V and J are TRBV3-1 (or the pseudogene TRBV3-2) and TRBJ1-5; D is unclear. This CDR3 contains 13 residues. The ends were cut back, 1 base at V and 9 bases at J, with 10 bases in the middle. Germline CDR1 and CDR2: LGHDT and YNNKEL (reference sequence).